This T cell receptor (beta chain) came from a study of cytomegalovirus exposure and HLA in healthy donors (dated by TCRdb to about 2017). Study-level background: In an earlier analysis of fewer than 750 of the donors, less than 350 Gb of sequence data and 90 million to 130 million unique TCR beta sequences from 180 million or so T cells were reported. In a later genetic analysis, genome-wide SNP genotypes for 398 of the 666 donors were used, and that subset was treated as a discovery cohort. The study profiled the T cell repertoires of some 610 subjects by immunosequencing and related them to cytomegalovirus serostatus. The study was designed to test whether signatures of past pathogen exposure could be identified by cataloging public T cell receptors. About five DR-DQ haplotypes were treated as single units for association and clustering because of strong linkage in the cohort. In an earlier analysis of 587 of the donors, high-throughput TCR beta sequencing was used to judge whether each TCR beta V gene segment behaved as functional or pseudogenic. HLA typing covered class I and class II loci at four-digit resolution. To study patterns of TCR occurrence, a later analysis re-analyzed previously published TCR beta repertoires from 650 to 750 donors and added high-resolution HLA genotyping. Every discovery cohort repertoire had been produced on one sequencing platform. Besides the first cohort of under 700 subjects, a separate validation cohort made up of over 95 different subjects was used. The later analysis used no new phenotypic data to find candidate immune exposures, relying instead on TCR beta sequences and their occurrence across donors. The genetic ancestry cluster associated with self-reported Caucasian donors included 81% of the approximately 430 genotyped donors. Roughly 300 gigabases of sequencing data and 70 million to 95 million unique TCR sequences made up an early release that covered over 550 HLA-typed donors. The study combined high-throughput TCR immunosequencing, statistical association of individual TCRs with disease status, and machine learning to predict cytomegalovirus infection status. Among roughly 400 genotyped donors of the cohort, an average of around 240,000 unique TCR beta nucleotide sequences were sequenced per donor, around 20% of them non-productive. Alongside the repertoire data, information on donor age, sex, ethnicity and CMV serostatus was compiled. Typing coverage differed by locus: A, B, C, DRB1 and DQB1 were typed in roughly 629-630 donors, DQA1 in about 550, DPA1 in 600 to 610, and DPB1 in just under 480.

Spanning cysteine to phenylalanine, the CDR3 consists of 15 amino acids. Only the CDR3 DNA stays, 45 bases, in frame from base 1. For this chain, trimming is 3 bases at the V end and 4 bases at the J end, and the number of junction bases without a gene match is 6. CDR1 and CDR2 are read off the germline V gene as SNHLY and FYNNEI. Receptors were amplified or captured by the immunoSEQ multiplex PCR assay. The multiplex PCR relied on a mix of 60 forward primers for TCR Vbeta segments and 13 reverse primers for TCR Jbeta segments. The CDR3 region of rearranged TCR beta genes was amplified from genomic DNA by a multiplex PCR assay. The amplified TCR beta libraries were sequenced on the Illumina HiSeq System as 87-base-pair reads. On the study's bioinformatics: Across the 600 to 700 repertoires, a later analysis counted around 80 million unique TCR beta chains, roughly 11 million of which were shared by at least two donors. Raw reads were error-corrected and collapsed into unique sequences with a nearest-neighbor algorithm that merged closely related sequences to remove PCR and sequencing errors. CDR3 sequences were aligned to IMGT reference sequences to assign V, D and J gene segments. For a sequence to be retained, a match of at least six nucleotides to both a V gene segment and a J gene segment was required. A rearrangement was called productive if the CDR3 had no stop codons and remained in frame with V and J, and every other rearrangement was called non-productive. CDR3 was defined according to IMGT convention as the region running from the second conserved V-encoded cysteine to the conserved J-encoded phenylalanine. Sequences without an unambiguous match to a single V gene segment were excluded from the earlier analysis of a few hundred of the donors. In an earlier analysis of approximately 590 of the donors, a V segment was called functional when productive rearrangements were above 56.7%, and segregating when the standard deviation between donors exceeded 5%. A statistical classification framework was built for diagnosing cytomegalovirus status from the catalog of TCR beta chain sequences. A later analysis assigned V and J genes by comparing TCR nucleotide sequences with IMGT/GENE-DB human TR gene sequences. Using the TCRdist pipeline, a later analysis assigned CDR3 sequences along with most-parsimonious VDJ recombination scenarios. A later analysis defined each TCR beta chain by its CDR3 amino acid sequence plus V-gene family, and excluded reads lacking a unique V-gene family. In a later analysis, approximately 640 highly shared, low-generation-probability nucleotide sequences were removed to address suspected cross-contamination and a sequencing artifact. In a later analysis, a clonal expansion index was calculated for each public chain from normalized within-repertoire ranks of inferred template counts. Generation probabilities in a later analysis came from a VDJ recombination model fitted to out-of-frame rearrangements, and those results were checked against IGoR. In a later analysis, TCR-TCR, TCR-HLA and TCR-CMV co-occurrence was scored with hypergeometric tests, and a repertoire-size bias correction was applied to TCR pairs. In a later analysis, false discovery rates were estimated by permuting HLA or CMV assignments 20 times. In a later analysis, co-occurring TCRs were grouped using DBSCAN, with TCRdist sequence similarity added in when clustering inside HLA-allele-positive subsets. For co-occurrence clustering, repertoires with fewer than 30,000 or more than 120,000 public chains were excluded, along with five repertoires with anomalous nucleotide sharing. As stored in TCRdb, this immuneACCESS dataset retains in-frame rearrangements with V and J assigned. A fraction of the clones does not appear; measured against another copy, unresolved V genes explain less than half of the discrepancy, and the remainder lacks a known reason. Clonal size and the V and J genes are those of that table, whereas D and trimming came from the DNA. The sample has approximately 170,000 clones on record, 80% to 90% of them singletons. About 2.4% of the sample goes to the ten largest clones.

The cohort was made up of 666 healthy bone marrow donors. Cohort members were all nominally healthy when sampled, although unrecorded immune exposures were likely present. The donor was CMV seronegative and belonged to the group of around 400 seronegative cohort members. A peripheral blood sample was collected from each donor, and TCR beta sequencing was performed on peripheral blood mononuclear cells. The Qiagen DNeasy Blood Extraction Kit was used to extract genomic DNA from the blood cell samples. Study-level results and caveats: In a later genetic analysis, a missense DCLRE1C variant was associated with V-gene and J-gene trimming of TCR beta chains, and the association was replicated in an independent cohort. The classifier was reported to diagnose cytomegalovirus status with high specificity and sensitivity in both the original cohort and the validation cohort. Most TCR sequences were observed very rarely across donors, whereas some public TCRs were present in many individuals. A further reported finding was that TCR beta sequences accurately predicted the HLA-A and HLA-B alleles for most subjects in the first cohort. Sequencing depth was assumed to be roughly uniform across donors in the presence/absence analyses, though that assumption may not hold. In an earlier analysis of approximately 600 of the donors, most TCR beta V segments were observed in productive rearrangements about 87% or about 30% of the time, broadly matching IMGT annotations. According to a later analysis, TCR association rates differed among HLA loci, with DRB1 alleles showing the most associated TCRs and HLA-C alleles showing the fewest. Some IMGT-functional V segments, including TRBV6-2 and TRBV6-3, could not be distinguished by the 87-base-pair reads and were therefore excluded. According to a later analysis, parvovirus B19, influenza, CMV and Epstein-Barr virus appeared linked to several top co-occurrence clusters. A later genetic analysis reported fewer N-insertions in productive TCRs among donors in an Asian-associated ancestry cluster than the roughly 640-donor mean. A total of 150 to 200 TCR beta chains were listed by the study as associated with cytomegalovirus. Three of the identified cytomegalovirus-associated TCR beta chains were confirmed in vitro to be specific for cytomegalovirus antigens. Most CMV-associated TCR beta chains appeared to be HLA-restricted in a later analysis, and the HLA associations seemed to be driven largely by CMV exposure. HLA typing was unavailable for some donors at each locus, so association tests used only the typed subset. It was suggested by the authors that the approach could potentially be generalized to other disease states and immunological phenotypes. Immune exposure information for the cohort was limited to CMV serostatus. In a later analysis, HLA-associated TCR beta chains were found to be more clonally expanded and to have lower generation probabilities than equally common non-associated chains. A cluster of highly shared sequence variants was judged likely to be a technical artifact of the sequencing pipeline. Specific HLA alleles were associated with roughly 17,000 TCR beta sequences at a false discovery rate of 0.05 in a later analysis. The cohort was sequenced for TCR beta chains only, and without alpha or paired-chain data the features that could be detected were limited. The earlier analysis of 450 to 700 of the donors excluded over 15 rarely observed V segments, including chromosome 9 orphons, because counts were too low. Strong co-occurrence of HLA alleles, especially DR and DQ, made assigning TCR associations to individual alleles difficult. Correlated functional status among segregating V segments might reflect linkage disequilibrium, but an unknown experimental factor could not be ruled out.

This clone was found once. The target of this receptor is not known. Per-base qualities were not stored, and no clone one base away is much larger. The sequence was collected from a male donor in good health and CMV-seronegative. Recombination linked TRBV2 to TRBJ2-1, with TRBD2 matching 7 junction bases. Sequencing was performed on PBMCs. In nucleotide form, the sequence is TGTGCCAGCAGTGAGGCTCTAGCGGATTACAATGAGCAGTTCTTC. Translated, this is CASSEALADYNEQFF.